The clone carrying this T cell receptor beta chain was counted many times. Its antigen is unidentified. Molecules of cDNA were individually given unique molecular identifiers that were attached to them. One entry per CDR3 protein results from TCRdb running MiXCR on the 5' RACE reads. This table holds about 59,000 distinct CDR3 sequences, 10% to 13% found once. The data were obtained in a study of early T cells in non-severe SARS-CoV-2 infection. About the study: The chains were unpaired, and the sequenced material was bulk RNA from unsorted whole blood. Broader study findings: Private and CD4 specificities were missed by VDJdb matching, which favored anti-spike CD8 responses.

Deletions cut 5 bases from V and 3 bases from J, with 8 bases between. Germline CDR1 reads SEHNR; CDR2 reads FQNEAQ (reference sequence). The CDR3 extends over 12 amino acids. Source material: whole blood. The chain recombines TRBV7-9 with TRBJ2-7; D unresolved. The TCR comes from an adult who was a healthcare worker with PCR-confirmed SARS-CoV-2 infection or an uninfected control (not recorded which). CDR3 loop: CASSPRHYEQYF. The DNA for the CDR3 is TGTGCCAGCAGCCCCAGGCACTACGAGCAGTACTTC.